The 29 T cell receptor beta chains in this list originate from one sample, sequenced in a study of T-cell memory formation after mild COVID-19. In TCRdb, the 5' RACE reads were re-called with MiXCR into one record per CDR3 protein. In the table there are about 320,000 distinct CDR3 sequences, 13% to 15% of which are singletons. Source material: PBMCs or a T cell subset sorted from them (not recorded which). The receptor source for this set is a man aged 18 to 29 who had mild COVID-19 (a few samples of this study predate the infection). Cell type and time point are not known.

The CDR3 coding sequence is TGTGCCAGCAGTTACGGGACCCCCCTCGGTGGCTACACCTTC. Translated, it gives CASSYGTPLGGYTF. The V call is TRBV6-2 or TRBV6-3, the J call TRBJ1-2; D is possibly TRBD1 (5 bases). The ends were cut back, 2 bases at V and 7 bases at J, with 14 bases in the middle. The germline V gene has CDR1 MNHEY and CDR2 SVGEGT. The CDR3 runs 14 residues.

This clonotype was detected many times. The rearrangement links TRBV5-1 to TRBJ1-3; tentative D call: TRBD1 (6 bases). There are 14 residues in the CDR3. V lost 5 bases and J lost 0, with 9 bases in between. Per germline, CDR1 SGHRS and CDR2 YFSETQ. CDR3 protein: CASSDRSSGNTIYF. The CDR3 nucleotides are TGCGCCAGCAGTGACAGGAGCTCTGGAAACACCATATATTTT.

The chain couples TRBV18 to TRBJ1-1; no firm D call. Germline V gene sequence: CDR1 KGHSH, CDR2 LQKENI. V was shortened by 3 bases and J by 0 bases, with 8 bases between the two germline ends. The CDR3 runs 14 residues. CDR3 sequence (DNA): TGTGCCAGCTCACCTCTGTCCATGAACACTGAAGCTTTCTTT. It encodes CASSPLSMNTEAFF.

Many counts were recorded for this clonotype. At one end, the junction sequence differs from germline, possibly due to a read error. The rearrangement links TRBV5-1 to TRBJ2-2; 10 bases line up with TRBD2. The CDR3 spans 15 residues. Germline CDR1 and CDR2: SGHRS and YFSETQ. CDR3 DNA: TGTGCCAGCAGCTTAGCGGGAGGGAACACCGGGGAGCTGTTTTTT. Translating gives CASSLAGGNTGELFF.

This clonotype was seen ten or more times. V gene TRBV20-1 combines with J gene TRBJ1-4; no definite D call. Germline assignment: CDR1 DFQATT and CDR2 SNEGSKA (reference sequence). The CDR3 totals 14 residues. Trimming left V 6 bases short and J 6 bases short, with 17 bases between. The CDR3 spells CSAPILSDDEKLFF. For the CDR3, the DNA is TGCAGTGCCCCCATTCTATCCGACGATGAAAAACTGTTTTTT.

This clonotype appeared a few times. This chain uses TRBV12-3 or TRBV12-4 with TRBJ2-2; D is possibly TRBD1 or TRBD2 (7 bases each). Trimming pared 6 bases from V and 6 bases from J, leaving 17 bases between. The CDR3 contains 15 residues. DNA of the CDR3: TGTGCCAGCAGGATCCAGGGGGGGGTGGCCGGGGAGCTGTTTTTT. This gives the protein CASRIQGGVAGELFF.

The chain couples TRBV7-8 to TRBJ1-1; D is perhaps TRBD1 (5 bases). V was cut by 5 bases and J by 0 bases, with 16 bases left in between. Germline V gene sequence: CDR1 SGHVS, CDR2 FQNEAQ. The CDR3 has 16 amino acids. The CDR3 DNA sequence: TGTGCCAGCAGCCCGTGGGGGGTTCCGGTGAACACTGAAGCTTTCTTT. Translation gives CASSPWGVPVNTEAFF.

The sample holds many counts of this clonotype. The rearrangement uses TRBV11-2 and TRBJ2-5; D remains ambiguous. Germline CDR1 is SGHAT and CDR2 is FQNNGV. V was pared by 7 bases and J by 2 bases, with 14 bases between. This CDR3 has 14 residues. The CDR3 protein is CASILGFEQETQYF. Here the CDR3 DNA reads TGTGCCAGCATCCTTGGTTTTGAACAAGAGACCCAGTACTTC.

The V gene is TRBV24-1, the J gene TRBJ1-5; D uncertain. The CDR3 is made up of 16 amino acids. Deletions cut 2 bases from V and 4 bases from J, with 14 bases between. In germline, CDR1 is KGHDR, CDR2 SFDVKD. The CDR3 reads CATSDSTRAANQPQHF. The DNA for the CDR3 is TGTGCCACCAGTGATTCCACACGGGCGGCTAATCAGCCCCAGCATTTT.

The CDR3 nucleotides are TGTGCCAGCAGTTACTCGAGGGTATCCTATGGCTACACCTTC. This translates into CASSYSRVSYGYTF. The chain recombines TRBV6-5 with TRBJ1-2; D ambiguous. Germline CDR1 and CDR2: MNHEY and SVGAGI. CDR3 length: 14 amino acids. Between the trimmed V and J ends, which lost 0 bases and 4 bases, there was a span of 9 bases.

The sample holds a few counts of this clonotype. CDR3 bases: TGTGCCAGCAGTGCGGGACAGACCTATGGCTACACCTTC. Encoded protein: CASSAGQTYGYTF. The chain recombines TRBV6-2 or TRBV6-3 with TRBJ1-2; 7 positions agree with TRBD1. The V gene end was trimmed by 5 bases and the J gene end by 4 bases; junction bases not matched to a gene: 4. CDR3 length: 13 amino acids. CDR1 is MNHEY, CDR2 SVGEGT, per germline.

The count of this clonotype is one. This chain connects TRBV4-3 to TRBJ2-4; D might be TRBD2 (5 bases). The CDR3 covers 15 residues. Germline V gene sequence: CDR1 LGHNA, CDR2 YSLEER. Trimming took off 0 bases at V and 7 bases at J, with 13 bases between the two ends. CDR3 protein: CASSQDTHGGNIQYF. In nucleotides, the CDR3 is TGCGCCAGCAGCCAAGATACACATGGAGGTAACATTCAGTACTTC.

A few counts support this clonotype. V gene TRBV11-2 combines with J gene TRBJ2-5; 8 bases map to TRBD1. V lost 7 bases to trimming and J lost 7 bases; unmatched junction nucleotides: 14. This CDR3 is 15 amino acids long. CDR1 is SGHAT and CDR2 is FQNNGV in the germline V gene. CDR3 region: CASTQVRQGLWTQYF. The DNA of the CDR3 is TGTGCCAGCACCCAAGTAAGACAGGGGCTATGGACCCAGTACTTC.

This clonotype was picked up many times. The V and J genes are TRBV7-9 and TRBJ2-7; unclear D gene. V shed 6 bases and J shed 4 bases, with 16 bases lying between them. The CDR3 spans 14 residues. Germline CDR1 SEHNR, CDR2 FQNEAQ (reference sequence). The CDR3 protein is CASRGPNDVYEQYV. For the CDR3, the DNA is TGTGCCAGCAGAGGCCCCAACGACGTATACGAGCAGTACGTC.

V usage is TRBV20-1 and J usage is TRBJ2-3; D is undetermined. The V end was cut by 5 bases, the J end by 2 bases, with 8 bases between. This CDR3 spans 12 amino acids. The germline CDR1 and CDR2 sequences are DFQATT and SNEGSKA (reference sequence). The CDR3 here is CSARGDTDTQYF. The DNA of the CDR3 is TGCAGTGCTCGCGGAGACACAGATACGCAGTATTTT.

The sample holds many counts of this clonotype. The V call is TRBV12-3 or TRBV12-4, the J call TRBJ2-2, with a possible D match to TRBD2 (5 bases). The CDR3 runs to 16 residues. The V gene lost 5 bases and the J gene lost 4 bases, with 17 bases spanning the gap. CDR3 amino acids: CASSPRRLRGTGELFF. The DNA of the CDR3 is TGTGCCAGCAGTCCTAGGAGACTCCGGGGCACCGGGGAGCTGTTTTTT.

There are a few counts of this clonotype. This chain connects TRBV15 to TRBJ1-5; D is possibly TRBD1 (5 bases). Deletions cut 4 bases from V and 6 bases from J, with 13 bases between. This CDR3 has 14 amino acids. The germline V gene has CDR1 LNHNV and CDR2 YYDKDF (reference sequence). The CDR3 DNA reads as TGTGCCACCAGCACGAGGGGTCTCGGTCAGCCCCAGCATTTT. It encodes CATSTRGLGQPQHF.

V is TRBV28 and J is TRBJ2-7; no firm D call. Germline V lookup: CDR1 MDHEN, CDR2 SYDVKM. Trimming removed 4 bases from V and 4 bases from J, with 14 bases in between. This CDR3 is 14 amino acids long. CDR3 coding DNA: TGTGCCAGCAGTTCTCAGTCGTCCCGATACGAGCAGTACGTC. Translating gives CASSSQSSRYEQYV.

The chain combines TRBV7-9 with TRBJ2-2; tentative D call: TRBD1 (6 bases). Trimming removed 5 bases at V and 0 bases at J, with 16 bases between. The CDR3 runs 17 residues. The V gene's germline CDR1 is SEHNR and CDR2 FQNEAQ (reference sequence). Here the CDR3 DNA reads TGTGCCAGCAGCCCTACCGGACAGATCCCGAACACCGGGGAGCTGTTTTTT. This encodes CASSPTGQIPNTGELFF.

The J gene is TRBJ1-2, the V gene TRBV6-2 or TRBV6-3, with TRBD1 identical over 12 bases. The CDR3 runs 18 residues. Germline values: CDR1 MNHEY, CDR2 SVGEGT. The ends lost 2 bases at V and 4 bases at J; junction bases unmatched: 11. The CDR3 sequence: CASSYAPGQGASGYGYTF. The DNA of the CDR3 is TGTGCCAGCAGTTACGCGCCGGGACAGGGGGCTTCGGGCTATGGCTACACCTTC.

This clonotype was counted only a few times. The chain has TRBV7-9 and TRBJ1-2, with D possibly being TRBD1 (5 bases). The length of the CDR3 is 13 residues. Trimming pared 3 bases from V and 8 bases from J, leaving 13 bases between. From germline, CDR1 is SEHNR and CDR2 FQNEAQ (reference sequence). CDR3 sequence: CASSLRLRGGYTF. CDR3 coding DNA: TGTGCCAGCAGCTTGAGGCTAAGGGGAGGCTACACCTTC.

Only a few counts were recorded for this clonotype. The chain links TRBV20-1 to TRBJ2-3, with D perhaps matching TRBD2 (7 bases). The germline CDR1 and CDR2 sequences are DFQATT and SNEGSKA (reference sequence). Trimming removed 5 bases from V and 2 bases from J, with 8 bases in between. This CDR3 has 12 amino acids. CDR3 amino acids: CSAAGATDTQYF. The CDR3 DNA reads as TGCAGTGCTGCGGGGGCCACAGATACGCAGTATTTT.

This clonotype was observed at least ten times. The genes are TRBV7-6 and TRBJ2-5; D is possibly TRBD2 (5 bases). CDR1 is SGHVS and CDR2 is FNYEAQ in the germline V gene. This CDR3 region has 13 residues. V lost 5 bases, J lost 5 bases, and 12 bases lay in between. CDR3 nucleotide sequence: TGTGCCAGCAGCCCGGGGTCTGGGGAGACCCAGTACTTC. Amino acid sequence: CASSPGSGETQYF.

V and J are TRBV7-3 and TRBJ2-5; D may be TRBD2 (6 bases). The CDR3 sequence is 15 residues long. V was clipped by 5 bases and J by 3 bases, with 16 bases between them. Germline V CDR1 and CDR2: SGHTA, FQGTGA. CDR3 in DNA: TGTGCCAGCAGCCTCGGCCCGGGGGTTGAAGAGACCCAGTACTTC. It is translated as CASSLGPGVEETQYF.

The rearrangement links TRBV19 to TRBJ1-5; no clear D gene. The CDR3 consists of 14 residues. V lost 6 bases to trimming and J lost 1 base, with 10 bases between them. Germline-derived CDR1 and CDR2 are LNHDA and SQIVND (reference sequence). The DNA of the CDR3 is TGTGCCAGTAGCGGGTTGATGAGCAATCAGCCCCAGCATTTT. Translation gives CASSGLMSNQPQHF.

This clonotype was observed a few times. The chain carries TRBV5-1 and TRBJ1-4; TRBD1 is a possible D gene (6 bases). The V end lost 1 base, the J end lost 8 bases, and 12 bases lay between the germline ends. Germline loops: CDR1 SGHRS, CDR2 YFSETQ. This CDR3 comprises 14 residues. This chain's CDR3 is CASSLPSTGEKLFF. In DNA, the CDR3 is TGCGCCAGCAGCTTGCCCTCAACAGGGGAAAAACTGTTTTTT.

The J gene is TRBJ2-3, the V gene TRBV12-5; the D call may be TRBD1 or TRBD2 (5 bases each). The germline CDR1 and CDR2 sequences are LGHNT and FRNRAP. The V gene lost 6 bases and the J gene lost 6 bases, with 13 bases spanning the gap. The CDR3 sequence is 13 residues long. CDR3 DNA: TGTGCTAGTGGATCCGAGGGGCCGGATACGCAGTATTTT. Its translation is CASGSEGPDTQYF.

This clonotype was picked up a small number of times. The chain is built from TRBV19 and TRBJ2-1; the match to TRBD2 covers 7 bases. V was clipped by 4 bases and J by 9 bases; unmatched bases: 15. This CDR3 has 16 residues. Germline assignment: CDR1 LNHDA and CDR2 SQIVND (reference sequence). The CDR3 DNA follows: TGTGCCAGTAGTAAAAATTTCGGACTAGGGTATGGTGAGCAGTTCTTC. Translation gives CASSKNFGLGYGEQFF.

This clonotype was recorded at least ten times. The V call is TRBV10-3, the J call TRBJ2-3; D is possibly TRBD1 (5 bases). Germline V gene data show CDR1 as ENHRY and CDR2 as SYGVKD. V was shortened by 4 bases and J by 3 bases, with 11 bases between the two germline ends. This CDR3 is built from 14 residues. The CDR3 nucleotides are TGTGCCATCAGTGGCACAGGCTTGACAGATACGCAGTATTTT. It specifies CAISGTGLTDTQYF.